The clone carrying this T cell receptor (beta chain) showed up just a few times. Its antigen is still unknown. This sample was taken from a study of Graves' ophthalmopathy and Graves' hyperthyroidism. RNA transcripts provided the template for amplifying TCR beta CDR3 regions. Second-round multiplex PCR came after first-round RT-PCR with HTBI primers. One entry per CDR3 protein, called by TCRdb with MiXCR from the multiplex PCR reads. The profile shows approximately 460,000 distinct CDR3 sequences, approximately 14% of them singletons. Notes on the study in general: Forecasting of ophthalmopathy progression by the model achieved almost 71% sensitivity and 72.22% specificity.

The CDR3 is made up of 16 amino acids. Germline V gives CDR1 MNHEY, CDR2 SMNVEV (reference sequence). Losses at the gene ends were 5 bases for V and 2 bases for J; bases not matched to a gene: 6. The clonotype comes from a woman in her 30s with Graves' ophthalmopathy. Material: blood. The gene calls are TRBV27 and TRBJ1-6, with 7 bases identical to TRBD1. The CDR3 protein is CASSLHRGTYNSPLHF. In DNA, the CDR3 is TGTGCCAGCAGTCTCCACAGGGGCACCTATAATTCACCCCTCCACTTT.